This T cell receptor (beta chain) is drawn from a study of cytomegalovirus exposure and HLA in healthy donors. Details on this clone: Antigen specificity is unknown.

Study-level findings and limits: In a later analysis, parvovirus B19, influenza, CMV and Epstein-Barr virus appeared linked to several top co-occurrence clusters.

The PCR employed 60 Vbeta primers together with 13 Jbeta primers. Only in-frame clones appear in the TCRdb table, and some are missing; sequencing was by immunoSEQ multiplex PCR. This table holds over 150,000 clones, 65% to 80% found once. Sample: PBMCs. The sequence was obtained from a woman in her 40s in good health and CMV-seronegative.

This CDR3 is CASRNPTRYDNEQFF. CDR3 in DNA: TGTGCCAGCAGGAACCCGACTAGATACGACAATGAGCAGTTCTTC. V usage is TRBV6-5 and J usage is TRBJ2-1; maybe TRBD2 (6 bases). Trimming cost V 6 bases and J 5 bases, with 17 bases left between them. CDR1 and CDR2 from the germline V gene are MNHEY and SVGAGI. The CDR3 contains 15 residues.